The clone carrying this T cell receptor (beta chain) was seen repeatedly, ten times or more. Its antigen is still unknown. Each TCR cDNA molecule bore a unique molecular identifier. One entry per CDR3 protein, called by TCRdb with MiXCR from the 5' RACE reads. The data hold 72,000 or so distinct CDR3 sequences, with less than 9.5% observed a single time. This sample was taken from a study of spatial heterogeneity in lung cancer. As for the study in general: Sequences of the beta chain were consistently detected in greater numbers than alpha-chain sequences.

Whole-study results and caveats: TCRs found ubiquitously expanded in tumor appeared in blood more at resection than at follow-up.

Described time point: blood at routine non-recurrence follow-up after resection. Without sorting, whole RNA was sequenced from tumor, nontumor lung or frozen PBMC. This receptor was taken from a female donor with early-stage non-small cell lung cancer. This specimen consisted of PBMCs, obtained at follow-up.

The DNA for the CDR3 is TGTGCCAGCAGCCGGGCCTCAGGTAGAACCTACGAGCAGTACTTC. This gives the protein CASSRASGRTYEQYF. This rearrangement joins TRBV3-1 to TRBJ2-7, with D uncertain. The CDR3 spans 15 residues. Trimming removed 4 bases at V and 2 bases at J, with 15 bases between. The germline gives CDR1 LGHDT, CDR2 YNNKEL (reference sequence).